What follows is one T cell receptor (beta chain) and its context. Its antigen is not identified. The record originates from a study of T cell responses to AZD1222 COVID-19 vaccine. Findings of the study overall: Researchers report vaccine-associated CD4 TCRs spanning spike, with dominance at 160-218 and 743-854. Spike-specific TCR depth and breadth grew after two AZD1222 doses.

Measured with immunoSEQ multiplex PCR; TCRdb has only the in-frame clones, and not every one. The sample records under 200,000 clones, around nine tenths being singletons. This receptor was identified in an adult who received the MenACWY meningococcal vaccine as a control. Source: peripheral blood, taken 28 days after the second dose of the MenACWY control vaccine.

The CDR3 region has the DNA TGTGCCAGCAGTTCCGACGGCTATCTGAGAGAGACCCAGTACTTC. Translated: CASSSDGYLRETQYF. The chain joins TRBV7-8 to TRBJ2-5, with D hard to call. Germline assignment: CDR1 SGHVS and CDR2 FQNEAQ. Trimming removed 6 bases from V and 4 bases from J, with 18 bases in between. The CDR3 extends over 15 amino acids.